The rows below give T cell receptor beta chains drawn from one sample of a study of cytomegalovirus exposure and HLA in healthy donors. TCRdb's copy holds only in-frame clones and misses some; the assay was immunoSEQ multiplex PCR. Here the sample spans roughly 180,000 clones, more than 65% being singletons. The sequenced material came from PBMCs. The receptors originated from a female donor in good health and CMV-seronegative. CDR3s include the opening cysteine and the closing phenylalanine or tryptophan.

v_call cdr3_aa
TRBV9 CASSVSGGQSTDTQYF
TRBV5-1 CASSLVGAHEQFF
TRBV9 CASSPKATGTNTEAFF
TRBV7-8 CASRGERHSGNTIYF
TRBV7-9 CASSYRRDEQYF
TRBV5-1 CASSLLEGRAGELFF
TRBV9 CASSVSTGRDEKLFF
TRBV2 CASSEEGDRVFVGQPQHF
TRBV7-9 CASSSRAPLAGVGETQYF
TRBV13 CASSYNRGRYNEQFF
TRBV19 CASSFATGLDGEQFF
TRBV14 CASSQSGGWYGYTF
TRBV28 CASLNLGGAEGTLYEQYF
TRBV7-3 CASSATVNTEAFF
TRBV15 CATSNWTSGSWNEQFF
TRBV19 CASTTSGGSYEQYF
TRBV19 CASSIRLAGGREQFF
TRBV15 CATSRDQNTGELFF
TRBV18 CASSPFPSGGNYEQYF
TRBV6-1 CASSESWGGSQQFF
TRBV9 CASSVGSEGNQPQHF
TRBV6-5 CASSYHRVKAEAFF
TRBV6-1 CASSSGTGDTGELFF
TRBV29-1 CSVGTGGGYEQFF
TRBV6-5 CASKVQGKGEAFF
TRBV30 CAWSTGSGANVLTF
TRBV18 CASSPGQGPRRSGELFF
TRBV4-2 CASSQDQGVGANVLTF
TRBV2 CASRASGSLTDTQYF
TRBV9 CASSVVGAGESPLHF
TRBV27 CASSSRQGPTYEQYF
TRBV19 CASSIGGLAGGRETQYF
TRBV27 CASSPRGAGGLRTDTQYF
TRBV7-9 CASSLDRVYEQYF
TRBV5-1 CASSLARTANTGELFF
TRBV9 CASSDLYEQYF
TRBV19 CASSADRGGFSNQPQHF
TRBV4-1 CASSQGTLTGVLSGANVLTF
TRBV2 CASSSPGTFDQPQHF
TRBV4-2 CASSQEVAVPLNTGELFF
TRBV4-2 CASSQDEPLAGGIMGYEQFF
TRBV7-2 CATRLGSGANVLTF
TRBV5-4 CASSLVLGGGTEAFF
TRBV27 CASSLSGTGKVVQYF
TRBV6-6 CASSSRPRVRVNIQYF
TRBV6-1 CASSGGGTYYGYTF
TRBV2 CASRAGGASSYEQYF